These 27 T cell receptor beta chains came from one sample sequenced in a study of blood T cell repertoires in COVID-19. The assay was immunoSEQ multiplex PCR, and TCRdb's table has in-frame clones only and misses some. The sample holds 250,000 to 300,000 clones, approximately 91% seen once. The sample consisted of peripheral blood. The receptors shown here come from a woman aged 25 to 39 with COVID-19, enrolled during active disease.

This rearrangement joins TRBV4-2 to TRBJ1-1; TRBD1 agrees at 11 bases. The CDR3 has 15 amino acids. Looked up from germline, CDR1 is LGHNA and CDR2 is YNFKEQ. Unmatched junction bases numbered 2, after V lost 4 bases and J lost 1 base. The CDR3 is CASSRDRGANTEAFF. The DNA of the CDR3 is TGTGCCAGCAGCCGGGACAGGGGGGCGAACACTGAAGCTTTCTTT.

The CDR3 reads CASSQTTVSTQYF. The CDR3 bases are TGTGCCAGCAGTCAAACGACTGTCAGTACGCAGTATTTT. The chain carries TRBV28 and TRBJ2-3; D gene unclear. The germline V gene has CDR1 MDHEN and CDR2 SYDVKM. With 5 bases removed from V and 8 bases from J, the gap between germline ends came to 14 bases. This CDR3 spans 13 amino acids.

About this clone itself: Other DNA sequences in the sample encode the same CDR3. The V call is TRBV18, the J call TRBJ1-2; D gene ambiguous. This CDR3 is built from 14 residues. CDR1 KGHSH and CDR2 LQKENI come from the germline V gene. Trimming removed 0 bases from V and 2 bases from J, with 7 bases in between. The CDR3 spells CASSPPGGNYGYTF. CDR3 DNA sequence: TGTGCCAGCTCACCACCGGGAGGGAACTATGGCTACACCTTC.

The chain is built from TRBV4-1 and TRBJ1-2; D not certain. The germline CDR1 and CDR2 sequences are MGHRA and YSYEKL. The CDR3 has 16 amino acids. V was pared by 4 bases and J by 4 bases, with 19 bases between. The CDR3 DNA reads TGCGCCAGCAGCCGAGGATTTACCGGGAACCTCTATGGCTACACCTTC. It is translated as CASSRGFTGNLYGYTF.

V gene TRBV19 combines with J gene TRBJ2-7, with D possibly matching TRBD1 (6 bases). The germline V and J ends were trimmed by 5 bases and 2 bases, with 10 bases remaining between them. CDR3 length: 13 amino acids. Germline V gene sequence: CDR1 LNHDA, CDR2 SQIVND (reference sequence). The CDR3 bases are TGTGCCAGTAGTTCAGGGGCCACCTACGAGCAGTACTTC. Amino acid sequence: CASSSGATYEQYF.

The genes are TRBV24-1 and TRBJ2-3; 7 nucleotides align to TRBD1. Trimming cost V 8 bases and J 3 bases; bases outside gene matches: 4. Germline CDR1 is KGHDR and CDR2 is SFDVKD. The CDR3 contains 13 residues. The CDR3, as DNA: TGTGCCACCACTACAGGGGTTACAGATACGCAGTATTTT. As protein: CATTTGVTDTQYF.

This clone has only one observation. The V gene is TRBV28, the J gene TRBJ2-7; 12 bases are a match to TRBD1. Germline CDR1 and CDR2: MDHEN and SYDVKM. V gave up 6 bases and J gave up 5 bases; unmatched junction bases: 8. CDR3 length: 15 residues. CDR3 bases: TGTGCCAGCAGAGGGACAGGGGGCGGTTACGACGAGCAGTACTTC. It translates to CASRGTGGGYDEQYF.

The chain combines TRBV11-3 with TRBJ2-1, with 8 nucleotides matching TRBD1. The CDR3 is 15 amino acids. The V gene end was trimmed by 3 bases and the J gene end by 6 bases; junction bases not matched to a gene: 7. Germline V gene data show CDR1 as SGHNT and CDR2 as YENEEA. DNA for the CDR3: TGTGCCAGCAGCTTGCGAGGACAGGGTGGCAATGAGCAGTTCTTC. It codes for CASSLRGQGGNEQFF. Using reference TRBV11-3 and TRBJ2-1 for the parts outside the CDR3, the full variable domain is EAGVVQSPRYKIIEKKQPVAFWCNPISGHNTLYWYLQNLGQGPELLIRYENEEAVDDSQLPKDRFSAERLKGVDSTLKIQPAELGDSAVYLCASSLRGQGGNEQFFGPGTRLTVL.

This clone came up once. The chain combines TRBV5-1 with TRBJ2-7; D possibly corresponds to TRBD1 (6 bases). CDR3 length: 14 amino acids. From germline, CDR1 is SGHRS and CDR2 YFSETQ. Trimming took off 3 bases at V and 1 base at J, with 11 bases between the two ends. The CDR3, as DNA: TGCGCCAGCAGCTCGCAGGACAGTTCCTACGAGCAGTACTTC. It is translated as CASSSQDSSYEQYF. Looking up the rest from reference TRBV5-1 and TRBJ2-7 gives the full variable domain: KAGVTQTPRYLIKTRGQQVTLSCSPISGHRSVSWYQQTPGQGLQFLFEYFSETQRNKGNFPGRFSGRQFSNSRSEMNVSTLELGDSALYLCASSSQDSSYEQYFGPGTRLTVT.

V is TRBV11-2 and J is TRBJ1-5, with 9 positions matching TRBD1. Germline CDR1 reads SGHAT; CDR2 reads FQNNGV. The CDR3 runs to 14 residues. V gave up 4 bases and J gave up 9 bases; unmatched junction bases: 7. DNA of the CDR3: TGTGCCAGCAGCTCATACAGGGGGCAGGGGCCCCAGCATTTT. This codes for CASSSYRGQGPQHF.

The J gene is TRBJ2-7, the V gene TRBV30; 7 bases are a match to TRBD2. Germline loops: CDR1 GTSNPN, CDR2 SVGIG (reference sequence). This CDR3 is built from 12 residues. J lost 6 bases, V lost 5 bases, and 7 bases had no gene match. The CDR3 reads CAWVGGFGEQYF. In DNA form, the CDR3 reads TGTGCCTGGGTCGGGGGGTTTGGCGAGCAGTACTTC. Together with reference TRBV30 and TRBJ2-7, the CDR3 gives the full variable domain: SQTIHQWPATLVQPVGSPLSLECTVEGTSNPNLYWYRQAAGRGLQLLFYSVGIGQISSEVPQNLSASRPQDRQFILSSKKLLLSDSGFYLCAWVGGFGEQYFGPGTRLTVT.

The chain has TRBV28 and TRBJ2-3; 8 bases are a match to TRBD1. This CDR3 contains 13 residues. CDR1 is MDHEN, CDR2 SYDVKM, per germline. V was pared by 7 bases and J by 2 bases, with 2 bases of the junction left unmatched. CDR3: CASMDRATDTQYF. CDR3 nucleotides: TGTGCCAGCATGGACAGGGCCACAGATACGCAGTATTTT.

As to this clone: Other nucleotide sequences in the sample specify the same CDR3. The V call is TRBV5-1, the J call TRBJ2-3, with D perhaps TRBD1 (5 bases). Germline V gives CDR1 SGHRS, CDR2 YFSETQ. V was pared by 0 bases and J by 0 bases, with 8 bases between. The length of the CDR3 is 15 residues. The chain's CDR3 is CASSLEGDSTDTQYF. CDR3 coding DNA: TGCGCCAGCAGCTTGGAAGGGGATAGCACAGATACGCAGTATTTT.

The V and J genes are TRBV12-5 and TRBJ2-7; 10 nucleotides align to TRBD1. The junction had 6 bases not matched to a gene; V was cut back by 4 bases and J by 3 bases. CDR3 size: 15 residues. CDR1 and CDR2 (germline): LGHNT, FRNRAP. The CDR3 loop reads CASGYPGTGDYEQYF. In DNA, the CDR3 is TGTGCTAGTGGTTACCCCGGGACAGGGGACTACGAGCAGTACTTC.

V is TRBV6-5 and J is TRBJ1-2; 7 bases fit TRBD1. J was trimmed by 4 bases and V by 5 bases; bases with no gene match: 10. The CDR3 loop spans 15 amino acids. Germline V gives CDR1 MNHEY, CDR2 SVGAGI. The CDR3 nucleotides are TGTGCCAGCAGTCCAACAGGGGCCCACTTCTATGGCTACACCTTC. It yields the protein CASSPTGAHFYGYTF.

The chain uses TRBV6-1 and TRBJ2-7, with D perhaps matching TRBD1 (5 bases). Trimming removed 1 base at V and 3 bases at J, with 16 bases between. The CDR3 spans 16 residues. Germline loops: CDR1 MNHNS, CDR2 SASEGT. The CDR3 is CASSEGIGAGNYEQYF. The CDR3 DNA reads TGTGCCAGCAGTGAAGGGATAGGTGCAGGGAACTACGAGCAGTACTTC.

The chain is built from TRBV7-9 and TRBJ1-4; TRBD1 aligns across 7 bases. Germline assignment: CDR1 SEHNR and CDR2 FQNEAQ (reference sequence). Losses at the gene ends were 6 bases for V and 2 bases for J; bases not matched to a gene: 6. The CDR3 loop spans 15 amino acids. The CDR3 loop is CASRKQGNTNEKLFF. The CDR3 DNA reads as TGTGCCAGCAGGAAACAGGGGAATACTAATGAAAAACTGTTTTTT. Variable domain in full (rest from reference TRBV7-9 and TRBJ1-4): DTGVSQNPRHKITKRGQNVTFRCDPISEHNRLYWYRQTLGQGPEFLTYFQNEAQLEKSRLLSDRFSAERPKGSFSTLEIQRTEQGDSAMYLCASRKQGNTNEKLFFGSGTQLSVL.

The rearrangement joins TRBV5-1 to TRBJ2-1; D ambiguous. Germline CDR1 and CDR2: SGHRS and YFSETQ. The CDR3 extends over 17 amino acids. Trimming stripped 2 bases from V and 0 bases from J, with 15 bases between. The CDR3 DNA follows: TGCGCCAGCAGCTTACAACCTCCAGCGTACTCCTACAATGAGCAGTTCTTC. Translating it yields CASSLQPPAYSYNEQFF.

This chain joins TRBV6-5 and TRBJ1-1, with no clear D. Looked up from germline, CDR1 is MNHEY and CDR2 is SVGAGI. The CDR3 length is 13 residues. Trimming took off 0 bases at V and 5 bases at J, with 7 bases between the two ends. The DNA of the CDR3 is TGTGCCAGCAGTTACTCACCGGGGACTGAAGCTTTCTTT. This codes for CASSYSPGTEAFF.

The chain couples TRBV5-1 to TRBJ2-7; 7 positions agree with TRBD2. CDR1 is SGHRS, CDR2 YFSETQ, per germline. This CDR3 region has 16 residues. V dropped 0 bases and J dropped 1; count of bases not matched to a gene: 7. CDR3 nucleotide sequence: TGCGCCAGCAGCTTGGTTAGCGGGTTCACATCCTACGAGCAGTACTTC. Translation: CASSLVSGFTSYEQYF.

The V call is TRBV28, the J call TRBJ2-2; D is uncertain. The germline CDR1 and CDR2 sequences are MDHEN and SYDVKM. The CDR3 consists of 12 residues. V lost 2 bases and J 5 bases, leaving 3 bases between the germline ends. CDR3 sequence: CASSLRTGELFF. The CDR3 region has the DNA TGTGCCAGCAGTTTACGGACCGGGGAGCTGTTTTTT. Full variable domain (remainder filled in from reference TRBV28 and TRBJ2-2): DVKVTQSSRYLVKRTGEKVFLECVQDMDHENMFWYRQDPGLGLRLIYFSYDVKMKEKGDIPEGYSVSREKKERFSLILESASTNQTSMYLCASSLRTGELFFGEGSRLTVL.

This chain connects TRBV29-1 to TRBJ1-2; possible D gene TRBD1, 5 bases. CDR1 and CDR2 (germline): SQVTM, ANQGSEA. With 6 bases removed from V and 0 bases from J, the gap between germline ends came to 11 bases. This CDR3 is 13 amino acids long. The CDR3 loop is CSVPGPSNYGYTF. In DNA, the CDR3 is TGCAGCGTCCCAGGGCCTTCTAACTATGGCTACACCTTC.

The chain has TRBV20-1 and TRBJ1-1; 9 bases line up with TRBD1. From germline, CDR1 is DFQATT and CDR2 SNEGSKA (reference sequence). The length of the CDR3 is 16 residues. V was pared by 3 bases and J by 2 bases, with 10 bases of the junction left unmatched. CDR3 in DNA: TGCAGTGCTAGTCAACTAGGGGACAGGGTCAACACTGAAGCTTTCTTT. Amino acid sequence: CSASQLGDRVNTEAFF.

This clone was picked up one time. The chain carries TRBV19 and TRBJ1-2; D is possibly TRBD1 (5 bases). This CDR3 contains 14 residues. Germline CDR1 LNHDA, CDR2 SQIVND (reference sequence). Trimming took off 3 bases at V and 5 bases at J, with 13 bases between the two ends. The CDR3 sequence: CASSISGVAYGYTF. CDR3 nucleotide sequence: TGTGCCAGTAGTATCTCGGGGGTCGCTTATGGCTACACCTTC. Full variable domain (remainder filled in from reference TRBV19 and TRBJ1-2): DGGITQSPKYLFRKEGQNVTLSCEQNLNHDAMYWYRQDPGQGLRLIYYSQIVNDFQKGDIAEGYSVSREKKESFPLTVTSAQKNPTAFYLCASSISGVAYGYTFGSGTRLTVV.

The chain uses TRBV3-1 (or the pseudogene TRBV3-2) and TRBJ2-5; 10 nucleotides match TRBD2. Germline V lookup: CDR1 LGHDT, CDR2 YNNKEL (reference sequence). With V trimmed by 0 bases and J by 5 bases, 6 bases remained unmatched. CDR3 size: 16 residues. The CDR3 here is CASSQDLAGDGETQYF. As DNA, the CDR3 is TGTGCCAGCAGCCAAGACCTAGCGGGAGACGGTGAGACCCAGTACTTC.

This chain links TRBV10-3 with TRBJ2-2; 7 bases are shared with TRBD1. The CDR3 spans 14 residues. The trim removed 0 bases at V and 5 bases at J, leaving 0 bases unmatched. Germline CDR1 ENHRY, CDR2 SYGVKD. Written as DNA, the CDR3 is TGTGCCATCAGTGAGTCCAGGGGGACCGGGGAGCTGTTTTTT. Its translation is CAISESRGTGELFF.

The V call is TRBV2, the J call TRBJ1-5; 9 bases are shared with TRBD1. The CDR3 consists of 15 residues. Germline V gene sequence: CDR1 SNHLY, CDR2 FYNNEI. The J segment lost 2 bases and the V segment lost 5 bases, leaving 4 bases of the junction unmatched. CDR3: CASSTTGGGNQPQHF. CDR3 DNA sequence: TGTGCCAGCAGTACTACAGGGGGCGGCAATCAGCCCCAGCATTTT.